This T cell receptor (beta chain) is from a study of T cell responses to AZD1222 COVID-19 vaccine. Across the study: Pooled samples include second doses given at about 4 or 12 weeks.

Study findings and constraints: With two AZD1222 doses given, Spike-specific TCR breadth and depth both rose.

Germline CDR1 is MNHEY and CDR2 is SMNVEV (reference sequence). The CDR3 extends over 16 amino acids. V was clipped by 2 bases and J by 2 bases; unmatched bases: 5. Clones were read by immunoSEQ multiplex PCR, and TCRdb kept only the in-frame ones, dropping some. This sample carries approximately 130,000 clones, roughly 93% of them seen once, and the ten largest clones take 3.1%. Note on this clone: Its antigen is still unknown.

The chain carries TRBV27 and TRBJ2-7; 11 bases line up with TRBD2. Sample: peripheral blood, taken on day 0 of AZD1222 vaccination. This clonotype was sampled from an adult in good health. CDR3 coding DNA: TGTGCCAGCAGTTTACTAGCGGGAGGAACGCCCTACGAGCAGTACTTC. This codes for CASSLLAGGTPYEQYF.